This TCR beta chain stems from a study of control samples from healthy donors and cancer patients. CDR1 is LNHDA and CDR2 is SQIVND in the germline V gene (reference sequence). Trimming stripped 6 bases from V and 0 bases from J, with 9 bases between. The length of the CDR3 is 14 residues. Using immunoSEQ multiplex PCR, the repertoire was profiled, and TCRdb retains in-frame clones only, with some absent. The repertoire has 100,000 to 150,000 clones, more than 90% of them found once; the top ten carry around 5.1%. The specimen sequenced was blood. This rearrangement joins TRBV19 to TRBJ1-5, with unresolved D. The TCR was taken from a man between 18 and 29 years old in good health. As DNA, the CDR3 is TGTGCCAGTAGCTGGGCAGCTAGCAATCAGCCCCAGCATTTT. Protein sequence: CASSWAASNQPQHF.